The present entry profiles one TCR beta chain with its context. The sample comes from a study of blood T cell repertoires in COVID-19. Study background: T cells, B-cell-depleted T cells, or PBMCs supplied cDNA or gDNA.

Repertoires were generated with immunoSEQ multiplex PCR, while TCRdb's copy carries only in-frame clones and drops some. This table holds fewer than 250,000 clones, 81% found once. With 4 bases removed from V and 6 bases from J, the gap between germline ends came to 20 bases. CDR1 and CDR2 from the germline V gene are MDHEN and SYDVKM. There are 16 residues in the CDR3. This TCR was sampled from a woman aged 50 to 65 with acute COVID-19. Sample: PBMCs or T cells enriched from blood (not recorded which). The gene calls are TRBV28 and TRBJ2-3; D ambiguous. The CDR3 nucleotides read TGTGCCAGCAGTTCCTCCTCTGAGGAGTACATCGATACGCAGTATTTT. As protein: CASSSSSEEYIDTQYF.